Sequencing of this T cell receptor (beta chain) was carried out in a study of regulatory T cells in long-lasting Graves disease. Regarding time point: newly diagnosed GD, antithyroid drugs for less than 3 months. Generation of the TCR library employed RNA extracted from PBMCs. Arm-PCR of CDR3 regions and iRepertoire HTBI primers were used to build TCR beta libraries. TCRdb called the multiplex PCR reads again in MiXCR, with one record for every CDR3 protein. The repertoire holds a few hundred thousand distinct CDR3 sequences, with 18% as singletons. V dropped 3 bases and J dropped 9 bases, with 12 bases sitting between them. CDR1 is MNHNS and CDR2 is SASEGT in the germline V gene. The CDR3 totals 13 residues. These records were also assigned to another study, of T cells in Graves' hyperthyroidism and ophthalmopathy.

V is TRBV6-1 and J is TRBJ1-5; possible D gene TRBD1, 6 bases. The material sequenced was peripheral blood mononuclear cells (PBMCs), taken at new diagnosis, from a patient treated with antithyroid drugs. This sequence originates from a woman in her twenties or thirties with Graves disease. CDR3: CASSDPGVGPQHF. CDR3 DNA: TGTGCCAGCAGTGACCCAGGGGTTGGGCCCCAGCATTTT.